This T cell receptor (beta chain) was recorded in a study of Ad26.COV2.S vaccination and SARS-CoV-2 variants. Concerning this clone itself: Antigen unknown.

Generated by immunoSEQ multiplex PCR, the TCRdb table keeps only in-frame clones and is missing some. The table shows a few hundred thousand clones, with about four fifths occurring only once. Regarding the study as a whole: Vaccine recipients and placebo recipients showed similar non-spike TCR breadth.

The CDR3 contains 16 residues. J gave up 7 bases and V 1 base, and 10 bases lay outside the gene matches. Looked up from germline, CDR1 is MNHEY and CDR2 is SVGAGI. The sample's treatment: around 19 received Ad26.COV2.S at low or high dose, single or two shots; about 5 received placebo; per-sample allocation not given. It was on day 63 after the first vaccine or placebo injection that samples were taken. Aged 18-55 years, donor was enrolled in Boston in about 2020. The sequence came from a person between 18 and 65 years old who received the Ad26.COV2.S COVID-19 vaccine or a placebo. V gene TRBV6-5 combines with J gene TRBJ2-1, with TRBD1 matching over 7 bases. The sample was peripheral blood, taken in a trial of Ad26.COV2.S vaccine versus placebo. The CDR3 sequence is CASSYYNRGRRNEQFF. The CDR3, as DNA: TGTGCCAGCAGTTACTACAACAGGGGCCGAAGGAATGAGCAGTTCTTC.